Listed below are T cell receptor beta chains from one sample, sequenced in a study of CD8 T cells in ankylosing spondylitis. TCRdb itself ran the 5' RACE reads through MiXCR, one entry per CDR3 protein. This sample has around 100,000 distinct CDR3 sequences; 24% occur once, and the top ten carry about 12%. The sequenced sample consisted of synovial fluid, either unsorted or a sorted T cell fraction (not recorded which). All receptors come from a male donor with ankylosing spondylitis. CDR3s include the opening cysteine and the closing phenylalanine or tryptophan. Part of the rows lack a size; the others show once, few, many or a class for expanded clones.

abundance	v_gene	j_gene	CDR3aa
few	TRBV4-2	TRBJ1-5	CASSQDVGLGTQHF
many	TRBV7-9	TRBJ2-1	CASSLGTGVIYNEQFF
few	TRBV12-3/TRBV12-4	TRBJ2-6	CASSLRILSGANVLTF
few	TRBV5-1	TRBJ2-3	CASSPRVSGSNADTQYF
-	TRBV5-1	TRBJ2-2	CASRPGQLAANTGELFF
many	TRBV27	TRBJ1-2	CASSPRQGWMGYTF
-	TRBV7-9	TRBJ2-3	CASIRGPQDTQYF
many	TRBV2	TRBJ2-1	CASSYSRTSGEQFF
-	TRBV19	TRBJ1-2	CATQFAGTGGYTF
-	TRBV5-8	TRBJ2-3	CASSLTWNTQYF
-	TRBV10-2	TRBJ2-2	CASSDPSGEFSGELFF
few	TRBV12-3/TRBV12-4	TRBJ1-2	CASAAERGLGTNYGYTF
-	TRBV30	TRBJ2-7	CAWSGELAYEQYF
-	TRBV3-1	TRBJ1-2	CASSHRAYSNYGYTF
few	TRBV20-1	TRBJ2-1	CSALNRDRGFSGRSNEQFF
-	TRBV20-1	TRBJ1-1	CSAGTPVGTPNTEAFF
-	TRBV5-1	TRBJ2-3	CASSLEASGDTQYF
few	TRBV30	TRBJ2-2	CAWSRLAMNTGELFF
-	TRBV29-1	TRBJ2-1	CSVESFGGDNEQFF
-	TRBV7-8	TRBJ1-4	CASRADRGRDEKLFF
once	TRBV5-5	TRBJ1-6	CASSLEMAGTNNSPLHF
many	TRBV7-2	TRBJ2-1	CASSTGPSSYNEQFF
-	TRBV5-1	TRBJ1-1	CASSLEGQGEAFF
many	TRBV6-2/TRBV6-3	TRBJ2-3	CASGASPGLAGPTDTQYF
-	TRBV5-4	TRBJ2-1	CASSLGGTSGYNEQFF
-	TRBV5-1	TRBJ2-7	CASSLRQGYEQYF
many	TRBV12-3/TRBV12-4	TRBJ2-7	CASSSSYRAREQYF
many	TRBV5-6	TRBJ2-5	CASSFGPLGETQYF
many	TRBV12-3/TRBV12-4	TRBJ2-1	CASSPGTSGYNEQFF
few	TRBV5-1	TRBJ2-2	CASSLGLAGGTGELFF
few	TRBV3-1	TRBJ1-6	CASSQDLRSPLHF
many	TRBV28	TRBJ2-3	CASSLSLARPYTQYF
few	TRBV28	TRBJ1-1	CASSPSRYTEAFF
few	TRBV12-3/TRBV12-4	TRBJ1-1	CASSFWTGRGTEAFF
many	TRBV20-1	TRBJ2-3	CSASRGGSNFADTQYF
few	TRBV24-1	TRBJ2-1	CATSDYDRGRDEQFF
-	TRBV9	TRBJ1-6	CASSAEEGDSPLHF
-	TRBV7-2	TRBJ2-7	CASSLVTSSYEQYF
-	TRBV18	TRBJ2-3	CASSRFDLGTDTQYF
-	TRBV20-1	TRBJ2-3	CSASFFTWRSTDTQYF
few	TRBV12-3/TRBV12-4	TRBJ2-1	CASRVVLAGVIEQFF
once	TRBV19	TRBJ2-3	CASSYLAGGTQYF
-	TRBV11-2	TRBJ1-1	CASSLSRLVTEAFF
few	TRBV20-1	TRBJ2-5	CSARDGGHQETQYF
-	TRBV19	TRBJ2-1	CASSIDVAGDEQFF
-	TRBV6-6	TRBJ1-2	CASTPDTFYGYTF
few	TRBV30	TRBJ1-1	CAWLKKGNTEAFF
many	TRBV7-2	TRBJ1-2	CASSLSGNFNYGYTF
-	TRBV9	TRBJ2-2	CASSVGQLSNTGELFF
many	TRBV10-3	TRBJ1-2	CATSSTFTRGPNYGYTF
-	TRBV20-1	TRBJ1-1	CSALAMGRFDTEAFF
-	TRBV3-1	TRBJ1-2	CASSQAPEQGAGGYTF
few	TRBV5-1	TRBJ2-4	CASSLELLGNIQYF